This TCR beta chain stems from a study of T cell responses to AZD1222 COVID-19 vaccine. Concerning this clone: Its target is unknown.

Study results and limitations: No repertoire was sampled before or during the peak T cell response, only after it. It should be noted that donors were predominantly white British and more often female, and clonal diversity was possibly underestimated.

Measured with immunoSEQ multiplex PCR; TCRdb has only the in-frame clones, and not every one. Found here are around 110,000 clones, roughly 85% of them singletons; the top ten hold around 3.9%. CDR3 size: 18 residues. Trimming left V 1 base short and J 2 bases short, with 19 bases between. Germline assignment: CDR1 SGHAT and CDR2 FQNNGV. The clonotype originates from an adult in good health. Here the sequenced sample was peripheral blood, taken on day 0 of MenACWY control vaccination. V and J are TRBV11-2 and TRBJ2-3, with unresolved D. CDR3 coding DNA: TGTGCCAGCAGCTTAGGAGATGGCCGGCCCATCCTCACAGATACGCAGTATTTT. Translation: CASSLGDGRPILTDTQYF.